This TCR beta chain was identified during a study of cytomegalovirus exposure and HLA in healthy donors. Looking at the study overall: Researchers previously reported finding roughly 120 million unique TCR beta sequences from 170 million or so T cells.

PCR used 60 Vbeta primers and 13 Jbeta primers. The table came from immunoSEQ multiplex PCR; TCRdb's copy has only in-frame clones and leaves some out. The sample shows 80,000 to 95,000 clones, just under 85% of them seen only once. Note on this clone: Its antigen remains unidentified.

Study observations and caveats: Later on, an analysis tied roughly 17,000 TCR beta sequences to HLA alleles at 0.05 false discovery rate. Researchers reportedly found TCR beta sequences accurately predicted most subjects' HLA-A and HLA-B alleles.

J was trimmed by 0 bases and V by 1 base; bases with no gene match: 4. Germline loops: CDR1 MDHEN, CDR2 SYDVKM. The CDR3 totals 18 residues. This sequence originates from a woman aged 18-29 years in good health and CMV-seropositive. The chain links TRBV28 to TRBJ2-7, with 15 bases matching TRBD2. The specimen sequenced was PBMCs. Here the CDR3 reads CASSLLGLAGGPSYEQYF. CDR3 nucleotide sequence: TGTGCCAGCAGTTTATTGGGACTAGCGGGGGGCCCCTCCTACGAGCAGTACTTC. Drawing the rest from reference TRBV28 and TRBJ2-7, the complete variable domain is DVKVTQSSRYLVKRTGEKVFLECVQDMDHENMFWYRQDPGLGLRLIYFSYDVKMKEKGDIPEGYSVSREKKERFSLILESASTNQTSMYLCASSLLGLAGGPSYEQYFGPGTRLTVT.